The next 21 T cell receptor beta chains were all read from a single sample in a study of radiation and T cells in renal cell carcinoma. Profiling relied on immunoSEQ multiplex PCR, and the TCRdb table lists in-frame clones only, not all of them. The data show around 160,000 clones, 88% seen once. Described time point: baseline pretreatment blood. Treatment meaning: 15 Gy SBRT to primary tumor, nephrectomy 4 weeks later. The sample here was blood, taken from a patient whose treatment included radiotherapy and nephrectomy. These receptor sequences come from a woman in her seventies with renal cell carcinoma.

This clone is a singleton in its sample. V is TRBV5-1 and J is TRBJ2-7; TRBD1 aligns across 7 bases. This CDR3 is built from 14 residues. Germline lookup yields CDR1 SGHRS and CDR2 YFSETQ. The V segment lost 4 bases and the J segment 0 bases; nucleotides outside the gene matches: 4. The chain's CDR3 is CASSRDSFSYEQYF. The CDR3, as DNA: TGCGCCAGCAGCAGGGACAGCTTCTCCTACGAGCAGTACTTC.

V usage is TRBV6-5 and J usage is TRBJ2-3, with D perhaps matching TRBD1 (5 bases). From germline, CDR1 is MNHEY and CDR2 SVGAGI. The CDR3 runs to 14 residues. V was pared by 10 bases and J by 0 bases, with 14 bases between. The CDR3 protein is CATGPRTSTDTQYF. DNA for the CDR3: TGTGCCACCGGCCCCAGGACAAGCACAGATACGCAGTATTTT.

The CDR3 DNA sequence: TGTGCCAGCAGTCCCCGCGCCCAGCGGGTCTTAAGCACAGATACGCAGTATTTT. This encodes CASSPRAQRVLSTDTQYF. V usage is TRBV27 and J usage is TRBJ2-3; D possibly corresponds to TRBD2 (6 bases). CDR3 length: 18 residues. Trimming removed 5 bases from V and 0 bases from J, with 21 bases in between. Germline-derived CDR1 and CDR2 are MNHEY and SMNVEV (reference sequence).

This chain joins TRBV7-9 and TRBJ1-1, with no clear D. Germline CDR1 SEHNR, CDR2 FQNEAQ (reference sequence). With 1 base removed from V and 1 base from J, the gap between germline ends came to 10 bases. The CDR3 has 15 residues. The CDR3 sequence: CASSLVGRRNTEAFF. CDR3 bases: TGTGCCAGCAGCTTAGTAGGCAGACGGAACACTGAAGCTTTCTTT.

This chain links TRBV5-8 with TRBJ1-6; 10 bases are a match to TRBD1. Germline V gene data show CDR1 as SGHTS and CDR2 as YDEGEE. V dropped 4 bases and J dropped 7; count of bases not matched to a gene: 2. This CDR3 is 14 amino acids long. CDR3 loop: CASSLTGGNSPLHF. Here the CDR3 DNA reads TGTGCCAGCAGCCTGACAGGGGGCAATTCACCCCTCCACTTT. The whole variable domain, filled in from reference TRBV5-8 and TRBJ1-6, reads EAGVTQSPTHLIKTRGQQATLRCSPISGHTSVYWYQQALGLGLQFLLWYDEGEERNRGNFPPRFSGRQFPNYSSELNVNALELEDSALYLCASSLTGGNSPLHFGNGTRLTVT.

The chain is built from TRBV19 and TRBJ1-2, with TRBD1 matching 7 bases. The CDR3 loop spans 15 amino acids. The V and J ends lost 6 bases and 7 bases, in that order; junction bases with no gene match: 14. In germline, CDR1 is LNHDA, CDR2 SQIVND (reference sequence). Here the CDR3 DNA reads TGTGCCAGTAGCGACCGAGGGGGCGGGGTACGTGGCTACACCTTC. It encodes CASSDRGGGVRGYTF.

The chain links TRBV6-1 to TRBJ2-3; D tentatively fits TRBD1 or TRBD2 (6 bases each). Trimming left V 7 bases short and J 4 bases short, with 15 bases between. The CDR3 is 14 amino acids. Per the germline V gene, CDR1 is MNHNS and CDR2 is SASEGT. Here the CDR3 reads CASIQTGGSDTQYF. The CDR3 nucleotides are TGTGCCAGCATCCAAACCGGGGGCTCAGATACGCAGTATTTT.

This clone has only a few counts. As DNA, the CDR3 is TGTGCCAGCAGTGAAGCGCTTACGGGACAGGGGGCTACCGGGGAGCTGTTTTTT. This translates into CASSEALTGQGATGELFF. The rearrangement uses TRBV2 and TRBJ2-2; 12 bases line up with TRBD1. CDR3 size: 18 residues. CDR1 and CDR2 (germline): SNHLY, FYNNEI. V lost 0 bases, J lost 5 bases, and 7 bases stayed unmatched. The full variable domain, rest sourced from reference TRBV2 and TRBJ2-2, is EPEVTQTPSHQVTQMGQEVILRCVPISNHLYFYWYRQILGQKVEFLVSFYNNEISEKSEIFDDQFSVERPDGSNFTLKIRSTKLEDSAMYFCASSEALTGQGATGELFFGEGSRLTVL.

The rearrangement links TRBV6-5 to TRBJ1-2; the D gene is possibly TRBD1 (5 bases). V shed 6 bases and J shed 4 bases, with 12 bases lying between them. The CDR3 length is 13 residues. In germline, CDR1 is MNHEY, CDR2 SVGAGI. Written as DNA, the CDR3 is TGTGCCAGCAGAACCGGGACCTCCTATGGCTACACCTTC. This encodes CASRTGTSYGYTF.

The rearrangement uses TRBV11-3 and TRBJ2-3; TRBD2 aligns across 11 bases. Germline V gene lookup returns CDR1 SGHNT and CDR2 YENEEA. Unmatched junction bases numbered 4, after V lost 5 bases and J lost 3 bases. This CDR3 comprises 15 residues. CDR3 DNA: TGTGCCAGCAGCCGAGGGACTAGCGGAACAGATACGCAGTATTTT. This sequence encodes CASSRGTSGTDTQYF.

The chain employs TRBV19 and TRBJ2-2; 8 positions match TRBD2. This CDR3 has 16 residues. With 9 bases clipped from V and 5 bases from J, the junction kept 14 bases outside the gene matches. Looked up from germline, CDR1 is LNHDA and CDR2 is SQIVND (reference sequence). CDR3 in DNA: TGTGCCAGCGTTGACCCGGGAGGGGCAGGGACCGGGGAGCTGTTTTTT. Translation gives CASVDPGGAGTGELFF.

The V and J genes are TRBV7-2 and TRBJ1-5; D is unclear. Germline V gene data show CDR1 as SGHTA and CDR2 as FQGNSA. The CDR3 loop spans 16 amino acids. V was cut by 0 bases and J by 7 bases, with 16 bases left in between. For the CDR3, the DNA is TGTGCCAGCAGCTTAGCGGTGGGGATTGGGGTGCAGCCCCAGCATTTT. Its protein product is CASSLAVGIGVQPQHF.

The chain links TRBV6-1 to TRBJ2-1; 8 bases are a match to TRBD1. The CDR3 has 13 residues. CDR1 is MNHNS and CDR2 is SASEGT in the germline V gene. Losses at the gene ends were 7 bases for V and 10 bases for J; bases not matched to a gene: 9. The CDR3 sequence is CASKRQGALEQFF. CDR3 nucleotide sequence: TGTGCCAGCAAAAGGCAGGGGGCCTTGGAGCAGTTCTTC.

This chain joins TRBV27 and TRBJ1-2, with 9 nucleotides matching TRBD1. V gave up 6 bases and J gave up 8 bases; unmatched junction bases: 7. Germline V CDR1 and CDR2: MNHEY, SMNVEV (reference sequence). There are 13 residues in the CDR3. The CDR3 reads CASSQWTGEGYTF. The CDR3 coding sequence is TGTGCCAGCAGCCAATGGACAGGGGAAGGCTACACCTTC.

V gene TRBV19 combines with J gene TRBJ1-1; 9 bases align to TRBD1. Germline CDR1 is LNHDA and CDR2 is SQIVND (reference sequence). CDR3 size: 17 residues. V lost 3 bases, J lost 0 bases, and 8 bases stayed unmatched. This chain's CDR3 is CASSIDRGSFMNTEAFF. The CDR3 DNA is TGTGCCAGTAGTATCGACAGGGGGAGTTTCATGAACACTGAAGCTTTCTTT.

The chain couples TRBV28 to TRBJ1-2; D is unclear. The CDR3 length is 13 residues. Germline CDR1 and CDR2: MDHEN and SYDVKM. The V end lost 4 bases, the J end lost 7 bases, and 13 bases lay between the germline ends. The CDR3 coding sequence is TGTGCCAGCAGTTCCGGGATGGAGCGTGGCTACACCTTC. Its translation is CASSSGMERGYTF.

The chain employs TRBV7-2 and TRBJ1-2, with D unresolved. V was cut by 0 bases and J by 2 bases, with 4 bases left in between. CDR3 length: 13 residues. Per the germline V gene, CDR1 is SGHTA and CDR2 is FQGNSA. CDR3 in amino acids: CASSLAGNYGYTF. The CDR3 DNA reads TGTGCCAGCAGCTTAGCGGGCAACTATGGCTACACCTTC.

The chain is built from TRBV7-8 and TRBJ2-5, with 9 bases lining up with TRBD1. J lost 11 bases, V lost 2 bases, and 21 bases had no gene match. Looked up from germline, CDR1 is SGHVS and CDR2 is FQNEAQ. The length of the CDR3 is 18 residues. The CDR3 nucleotides read TGTGCCAGCAGCTTAACTTCGGGACAGGGTAACTTGCGGGTTTCGCAGTACTTC. It encodes CASSLTSGQGNLRVSQYF.

This clone occurred once. This rearrangement joins TRBV10-3 to TRBJ1-1; TRBD1 agrees at 7 bases. CDR3 length equals 14 residues. The V gene's germline CDR1 is ENHRY and CDR2 SYGVKD. The trim removed 10 bases at V and 4 bases at J, leaving 12 bases unmatched. DNA for the CDR3: TGTGCCACCCAGGGGGGGAGAATTGGCACTGAAGCTTTCTTT. It codes for CATQGGRIGTEAFF.

This clone was picked up a small number of times. This rearrangement joins TRBV4-2 to TRBJ1-1; TRBD1 agrees at 7 bases. J was trimmed by 10 bases and V by 3 bases; bases with no gene match: 8. Looked up from germline, CDR1 is LGHNA and CDR2 is YNFKEQ. The CDR3 totals 13 residues. The CDR3 sequence is CASSQGDRVSAFF. DNA for the CDR3: TGTGCCAGCAGCCAGGGAGACAGGGTATCAGCTTTCTTT.

The chain joins TRBV2 to TRBJ2-7, with a possible D match to TRBD2 (5 bases). Trimming left V 6 bases short and J 0 bases short, with 15 bases between. This CDR3 is 15 amino acids long. Germline CDR1 reads SNHLY; CDR2 reads FYNNEI. For the CDR3, the DNA is TGTGCCAGCAGAGAGGGAACGATAAGCTCCTACGAGCAGTACTTC. Amino acids: CASREGTISSYEQYF.